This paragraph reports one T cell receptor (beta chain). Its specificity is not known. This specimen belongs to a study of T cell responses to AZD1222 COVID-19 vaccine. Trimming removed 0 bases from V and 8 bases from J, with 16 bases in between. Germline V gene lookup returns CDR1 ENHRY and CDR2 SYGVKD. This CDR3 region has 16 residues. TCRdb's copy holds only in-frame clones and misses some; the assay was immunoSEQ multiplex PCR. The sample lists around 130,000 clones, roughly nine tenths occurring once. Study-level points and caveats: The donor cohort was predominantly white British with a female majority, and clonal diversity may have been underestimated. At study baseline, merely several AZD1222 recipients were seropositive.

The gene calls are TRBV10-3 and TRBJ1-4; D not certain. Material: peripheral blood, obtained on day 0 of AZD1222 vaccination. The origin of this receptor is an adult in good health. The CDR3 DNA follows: TGTGCCATCAGTGAGTCGATCGGAGGTGGCGGGGAAAAACTGTTTTTT. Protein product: CAISESIGGGGEKLFF.